The clone carrying this T cell receptor (beta chain) was observed once. immunoSEQ v3.0 was run at survey level. The data were produced by immunoSEQ multiplex PCR, yet TCRdb's version contains in-frame clones alone and is incomplete. The sample lists fewer than 35,000 clones, about 74% occurring once. Trimming took 8 bases from V and 0 from J, leaving 9 bases between them. CDR3 size: 13 residues. Germline V gives CDR1 MNHEY, CDR2 SVGAGI. This sample is part of a study of long-term antiretroviral therapy in people with HIV. The chain joins TRBV6-5 to TRBJ2-3; possibly TRBD2 for D (5 bases). This TCR derives from a woman between 45 and 60 years old with HIV. The sequenced sample was unsorted PBMCs, obtained 2 years after starting antiretroviral therapy. Written as DNA, the CDR3 is TGTGCCAGCCGAAAGCGGAGCACAGATACGCAGTATTTT. Translating gives CASRKRSTDTQYF.